This TCR beta chain was obtained from a study of beta chain features in type 1 diabetes. Over 95% purity was reached by all sorted populations. This clone was counted a few times. The CDR3 totals 17 residues. Germline assignment: CDR1 SGHVS and CDR2 FQNEAQ. The ends lost 2 bases at V and 6 bases at J; junction bases unmatched: 6. Sequenced material consisted of expressed TCRB transcripts (all of the isolated RNA was reverse transcribed). Assay used: immunoSEQ multiplex PCR; TCRdb lists only in-frame clones, some missing. The sample records 300,000 or so clones, 8% being singletons. This chain joins TRBV7-8 and TRBJ2-3; 15 bases match TRBD2. Sequencing used central memory CD4+ T cells from blood. The clonotype originates from a woman aged 18-35 years in good health. CDR3 region: CASSLTGGLAGGDTQYF. The DNA of the CDR3 is TGTGCCAGCAGCTTAACCGGCGGACTAGCGGGAGGGGATACGCAGTATTTT.